Sequencing of this T cell receptor (beta chain) was carried out in a study of identical twins. Study-level findings and limits: Findings depended on cross-sectional statistics rather than tracking the same donors. While abundant cord blood beta clonotypes carried fewer insertions, memory repertoires showed no such pattern.

From germline, CDR1 is ENHRY and CDR2 SYGVKD. The length of the CDR3 is 15 residues. Trimming removed 2 bases from V and 0 bases from J, with 8 bases in between. The table lists this clonotype with many counts. Its antigen is currently unknown. TCRdb redid the calling of the 5' RACE reads with MiXCR, one entry per CDR3 protein. Of about 920,000 distinct CDR3 sequences listed, 10% to 15% are singletons. These data were also filed under a second study, of yellow fever vaccine responses in identical twins.

Sequencing was carried out using PBMCs. This rearrangement joins TRBV10-3 to TRBJ1-3; D is ambiguous. This TCR was sampled from a young woman in good health. CDR3 amino acids: CAISEAEGSGNTIYF. DNA for the CDR3: TGTGCCATCAGTGAGGCGGAGGGCTCTGGAAACACCATATATTTT.